This T cell receptor (beta chain) originates from a study of blood T cell repertoires in COVID-19. Turning to the study itself: Sample material is recorded as cDNA or gDNA derived from T cells, B-cell-depleted T cells, or PBMCs.

Authors' data handling: Counts of nucleated cells, estimated from reference gene primer amplification, were obtained. The assay was immunoSEQ multiplex PCR, and TCRdb's table has in-frame clones only and misses some. The V and J calls and clone size come from that table; D and trimming were worked out from the DNA. Counted here are roughly 100,000 clones, nearly 90% occurring once; the ten biggest clones make up approximately 2%. Specimen: peripheral blood. This receptor was taken from a man in his fifties or sixties with active COVID-19.

The CDR3 coding sequence is TGTGCCAGCAGGGGCCAACGTGGCTACACCTTC. This translates into CASRGQRGYTF. The rearrangement uses TRBV12-3 or TRBV12-4 and TRBJ1-2; no clear D. The CDR3 has 11 residues. V lost 6 bases and J lost 7, with 9 bases in between.